Shown below are 21 T cell receptor beta chains from a single sample sequenced in a study of blood T cell repertoires in COVID-19. The data were produced by immunoSEQ multiplex PCR, yet TCRdb's version contains in-frame clones alone and is incomplete. The sample lists around 250,000 clones, 65% to 85% occurring once. The sample comprised peripheral blood. All receptors come from a man aged 40-49 years with active or convalescent COVID-19.

This clone occurred a few times. The V call is TRBV11-3, the J call TRBJ1-1; D gene ambiguous. Germline CDR1 and CDR2: SGHNT and YENEEA. The CDR3 is 13 residues long. V was trimmed by 1 base and J by 11 bases, leaving 14 bases between them. The CDR3 here is CASSLGPLRYAFF. CDR3 in DNA: TGTGCCAGCAGCTTAGGGCCCCTCCGTTATGCTTTCTTT.

The chain has TRBV5-6 and TRBJ2-7, with a tentative D call TRBD2 (6 bases). The CDR3 contains 14 residues. V lost 1 base, J lost 7 bases, and 15 bases lay in between. Germline-derived CDR1 and CDR2 are SGHDT and YYEEEE. The DNA for the CDR3 is TGTGCCAGCAGCTTGCCCAGCGGGCGGGCAGAGCAGTACTTC. Translated: CASSLPSGRAEQYF.

V usage is TRBV6-2 or TRBV6-3 and J usage is TRBJ1-5, with D possibly being TRBD1 (5 bases). The germline V gene has CDR1 MNHEY and CDR2 SVGEGT. The CDR3 has 13 amino acids. V lost 5 bases and J 7 bases, leaving 12 bases between the germline ends. CDR3 DNA sequence: TGTGCCAGCAGTGCCAGGGTTGGCCAGCCCCAGCATTTT. Translated: CASSARVGQPQHF.

The genes are TRBV7-9 and TRBJ1-2; 9 bases agree with TRBD1. The V segment lost 5 bases and the J segment 7 bases; nucleotides outside the gene matches: 11. From germline, CDR1 is SEHNR and CDR2 FQNEAQ (reference sequence). This CDR3 comprises 15 residues. CDR3 loop: CASSLGQGSRLGYTF. As DNA, the CDR3 is TGTGCCAGCAGCCTGGGACAGGGTTCTCGGCTTGGCTACACCTTC.

This clone was counted only a few times. The rearrangement links TRBV4-3 to TRBJ1-5, with D possibly being TRBD1 (5 bases). Trimming pared 9 bases from V and 4 bases from J, leaving 10 bases between. Germline V gene sequence: CDR1 LGHNA, CDR2 YSLEER. The CDR3 spans 12 residues. CDR3 sequence (DNA): TGCGCCAGGGGGGGAACAAATCAGCCCCAGCATTTT. It yields the protein CARGGTNQPQHF.

The chain combines TRBV12-5 with TRBJ2-1; 7 bases map to TRBD2. The germline CDR1 and CDR2 sequences are LGHNT and FRNRAP. The J segment lost 0 bases and the V segment lost 3 bases, leaving 8 bases of the junction unmatched. This CDR3 is 17 amino acids long. The CDR3 reads CASGLIPTSSSYNEQFF. DNA for the CDR3: TGTGCTAGTGGTTTAATCCCGACTAGCAGCTCCTACAATGAGCAGTTCTTC. The full variable domain, its missing parts supplied by reference TRBV12-5 and TRBJ2-1, is DARVTQTPRHKVTEMGQEVTMRCQPILGHNTVFWYRQTMMQGLELLAYFRNRAPLDDSGMPKDRFSAEMPDATLATLKIQPSEPRDSAVYFCASGLIPTSSSYNEQFFGPGTRLTVL.

The chain joins TRBV6-5 to TRBJ2-7; 7 bases are a match to TRBD2. Trimming took 8 bases from V and 9 from J; bases not matched to a gene: 7. Germline CDR1 is MNHEY and CDR2 is SVGAGI. The CDR3 sequence is 11 residues long. CDR3 sequence reads: CASASGGRQYF. The DNA for the CDR3 is TGTGCCAGCGCGTCGGGAGGTAGGCAGTACTTC.

The V gene is TRBV24-1, the J gene TRBJ2-5; 7 bases fit TRBD1. CDR1 and CDR2 (germline): KGHDR, SFDVKD. V gave up 2 bases and J gave up 5 bases; unmatched junction bases: 7. The CDR3 extends over 15 amino acids. Here the CDR3 DNA reads TGTGCCACCAGTGATTACCAGACAGGGAAGGAGACCCAGTACTTC. Protein: CATSDYQTGKETQYF.

The chain uses TRBV5-1 and TRBJ2-5; 7 bases line up with TRBD1. The CDR3 covers 14 residues. The J segment lost 4 bases and the V segment lost 7 bases, leaving 10 bases of the junction unmatched. From germline, CDR1 is SGHRS and CDR2 YFSETQ. The CDR3 bases are TGCGCCAGCCGTTCCGGGGCAGGGGGAGAGACCCAGTACTTC. Its translation is CASRSGAGGETQYF.

The count of this clone is one. This rearrangement joins TRBV5-5 to TRBJ2-7, with 7 bases lining up with TRBD1. The CDR3 covers 14 residues. Germline loops: CDR1 SGHKS, CDR2 YYEKEE (reference sequence). V lost 3 bases to trimming and J lost 1 base; unmatched junction nucleotides: 4. This chain's CDR3 is CASSSRDRSYEQYF. The CDR3 DNA sequence: TGTGCCAGCAGCTCCCGGGACAGATCCTACGAGCAGTACTTC.

This chain's CDR3 is CASSPSDRGGEKLFF. Written as DNA, the CDR3 is TGTGCCAGCTCACCATCAGACAGGGGTGGGGAAAAACTGTTTTTT. The chain couples TRBV18 to TRBJ1-4; 8 bases line up with TRBD1. There are 15 residues in the CDR3. The ends lost 2 bases at V and 8 bases at J; junction bases unmatched: 7. Germline CDR1 is KGHSH and CDR2 is LQKENI.

The rearrangement links TRBV11-3 to TRBJ2-3; D is possibly TRBD1 (5 bases). Per the germline V gene, CDR1 is SGHNT and CDR2 is YENEEA. V dropped 1 base and J dropped 4 bases, with 15 bases sitting between them. The CDR3 covers 16 residues. In nucleotides, the CDR3 is TGTGCCAGCAGCTTAGCTGGCAGGGTAGGTCCAGATACGCAGTATTTT. Its translation: CASSLAGRVGPDTQYF.

This chain joins TRBV11-2 and TRBJ2-1; no firm D call. The CDR3 spans 15 residues. Germline V CDR1 and CDR2: SGHAT, FQNNGV. V lost 4 bases to trimming and J lost 0 bases, with 10 bases between them. CDR3 bases: TGTGCCAGCAGCTCTTCGGGTGACTCCTACAATGAGCAGTTCTTC. It specifies CASSSSGDSYNEQFF.

V gene TRBV29-1 combines with J gene TRBJ2-5, with D tentatively TRBD2 (6 bases). Germline assignment: CDR1 SQVTM and CDR2 ANQGSEA. This CDR3 region has 14 residues. V gave up 6 bases and J gave up 6 bases, with 20 bases separating them. The CDR3 region is CSVGSTWEAKTQYF. The CDR3 coding sequence is TGCAGCGTGGGTTCTACGTGGGAGGCGAAGACCCAGTACTTC.

CDR3 sequence (DNA): TGTGCCAGCAGCCTCTCTGGAGGGATACTCCACGAGCAGTACTTC. This translates into CASSLSGGILHEQYF. The rearrangement links TRBV11-3 to TRBJ2-7, with D possibly TRBD2 on 6 matching bases. The CDR3 is 15 residues long. With 5 bases removed from V and 5 bases from J, the gap between germline ends came to 19 bases. Germline values: CDR1 SGHNT, CDR2 YENEEA. The whole variable domain, filled in from reference TRBV11-3 and TRBJ2-7, reads EAGVVQSPRYKIIEKKQPVAFWCNPISGHNTLYWYLQNLGQGPELLIRYENEEAVDDSQLPKDRFSAERLKGVDSTLKIQPAELGDSAVYLCASSLSGGILHEQYFGPGTRLTVT.

The genes are TRBV7-9 and TRBJ2-2, with D hard to call. Trimming stripped 7 bases from V and 7 bases from J, with 22 bases between. CDR3 size: 16 residues. Germline V CDR1 and CDR2: SEHNR, FQNEAQ (reference sequence). The CDR3 sequence is CASTQRIPGTGGELFF. Written as DNA, the CDR3 is TGTGCCAGCACCCAACGGATTCCTGGAACGGGCGGGGAGCTGTTTTTT. The full variable domain, completed using reference TRBV7-9 and TRBJ2-2, is DTGVSQNPRHKITKRGQNVTFRCDPISEHNRLYWYRQTLGQGPEFLTYFQNEAQLEKSRLLSDRFSAERPKGSFSTLEIQRTEQGDSAMYLCASTQRIPGTGGELFFGEGSRLTVL.

The chain employs TRBV7-6 and TRBJ2-7, with 11 bases aligning to TRBD1. Germline V gene data show CDR1 as SGHVS and CDR2 as FNYEAQ. Trimming cost V 3 bases and J 2 bases; bases outside gene matches: 0. This CDR3 is built from 14 residues. The CDR3, as DNA: TGTGCCAGCAGCTTGGACAGGGGGCCCTACGAGCAGTACTTC. It codes for CASSLDRGPYEQYF.

V gene TRBV24-1 combines with J gene TRBJ1-2, with 9 bases that match TRBD1. V was clipped by 11 bases and J by 8 bases; unmatched bases: 8. The CDR3 is made up of 12 amino acids. Germline V gene data show CDR1 as KGHDR and CDR2 as SFDVKD. CDR3 loop: CAIATGTGGYTF. Here the CDR3 DNA reads TGTGCCATCGCCACCGGGACAGGGGGCTACACCTTC.

This clone was seen just once. The genes are TRBV29-1 and TRBJ2-7, with 7 bases lining up with TRBD2. J was trimmed by 6 bases and V by 5 bases; bases with no gene match: 10. The CDR3 covers 13 residues. In germline, CDR1 is SQVTM, CDR2 ANQGSEA. The CDR3 protein is CSVSGRDGSEQYF. The CDR3 nucleotides are TGCAGCGTTAGTGGGAGGGACGGTTCCGAGCAGTACTTC.

The chain joins TRBV11-2 to TRBJ1-2; 12 bases are a match to TRBD1. J gave up 6 bases and V 0 bases, and 5 bases lay outside the gene matches. This CDR3 has 16 residues. Germline V CDR1 and CDR2: SGHAT, FQNNGV. DNA for the CDR3: TGTGCCAGCAGCTTAGATCGGGACAGGGGGCCGCATGGCTACACCTTC. Encoded protein: CASSLDRDRGPHGYTF.

This chain connects TRBV5-1 to TRBJ2-7; 9 nucleotides agree with TRBD1. This CDR3 region has 13 residues. Trimming removed 4 bases from V and 4 bases from J; junction bases left unmatched: 3. CDR1 is SGHRS, CDR2 YFSETQ, per germline. CDR3 coding DNA: TGCGCCAGCAGCCTTGACAGGGGGTACGAGCAGTACTTC. Translation gives CASSLDRGYEQYF. The full variable domain, in which reference TRBV5-1 and TRBJ2-7 provide the parts outside the CDR3, is KAGVTQTPRYLIKTRGQQVTLSCSPISGHRSVSWYQQTPGQGLQFLFEYFSETQRNKGNFPGRFSGRQFSNSRSEMNVSTLELGDSALYLCASSLDRGYEQYFGPGTRLTVT.